One sample yielded the 24 T cell receptor beta chains listed below, sequenced in a study of OX40 agonist ivuxolimab in advanced cancers. The protocol was immunoSEQ multiplex PCR, while the TCRdb copy is restricted to in-frame clones and leaves out a portion. The table lists tens of thousands of clones, more than 80% of them singletons, with over 3% in the top ten. The source material was CD4+ or CD8+ T cells sorted from blood, sampled in a trial of the OX40 agonist ivuxolimab. The receptors originated from an adult with an advanced solid tumor such as melanoma, head and neck, liver or kidney cancer.

This clone was observed a handful of times. This chain joins TRBV27 and TRBJ1-4, with 8 bases fitting TRBD1. The V segment lost 2 bases and the J segment 5 bases; nucleotides outside the gene matches: 4. The CDR3 consists of 15 residues. CDR1 is MNHEY and CDR2 is SMNVEV in the germline V gene (reference sequence). CDR3 sequence reads: CASSLMGTGNEKLFF. The DNA for the CDR3 is TGTGCCAGCAGTTTAATGGGGACAGGAAATGAAAAACTGTTTTTT.

Written as DNA, the CDR3 is TGTGCCAGCAGCGACAGGGTGGGGGAAAAACTGTTTTTT. Protein product: CASSDRVGEKLFF. The V call is TRBV9, the J call TRBJ1-4, with D possibly TRBD1 on 6 matching bases. Germline-derived CDR1 and CDR2 are SGDLS and YYNGEE. Trimming removed 3 bases from V and 8 bases from J, with 11 bases in between. CDR3 length equals 13 residues.

The chain is built from TRBV28 and TRBJ1-2, with D possibly being TRBD1 (5 bases). Germline V lookup: CDR1 MDHEN, CDR2 SYDVKM. This CDR3 region has 14 residues. Trimming shortened V by 3 bases and J by 5 bases, and 13 bases separated the two germline ends. DNA of the CDR3: TGTGCCAGCAGTTTTCTCCAGGGCCGATATGGCTACACCTTC. This translates into CASSFLQGRYGYTF.

The rearrangement links TRBV7-9 to TRBJ2-5; the D is unclear. V lost 1 base and J lost 2, with 5 bases in between. CDR3 length: 13 amino acids. Per germline, CDR1 SEHNR and CDR2 FQNEAQ (reference sequence). DNA for the CDR3: TGTGCCAGCAGCTTAGGACCACAAGAGACCCAGTACTTC. This translates into CASSLGPQETQYF.

The chain recombines TRBV18 with TRBJ1-1; a possible D gene is TRBD1 (5 bases). V lost 3 bases, J lost 3 bases, and 11 bases lay in between. This CDR3 comprises 14 residues. The germline V gene has CDR1 KGHSH and CDR2 LQKENI. The CDR3 region is CASSPPMGDTEAFF. In DNA form, the CDR3 reads TGTGCCAGCTCACCCCCAATGGGGGACACTGAAGCTTTCTTT.

This chain links TRBV6-1 with TRBJ1-1; D unresolved. Germline CDR1 reads MNHNS; CDR2 reads SASEGT. V was shortened by 2 bases and J by 1 base, with 8 bases between the two germline ends. The CDR3 contains 14 residues. This CDR3 is CASSENPPNTEAFF. In DNA, the CDR3 is TGTGCCAGCAGTGAAAATCCGCCGAACACTGAAGCTTTCTTT.

CDR3 in DNA: TGTGCCAGCAGCTCCGACAGAGGGGGGGCGACCCAGTACTTC. It yields the protein CASSSDRGGATQYF. The rearrangement joins TRBV7-9 to TRBJ2-5; D perhaps matches TRBD2 (7 bases). The CDR3 contains 14 residues. Trimming left V 4 bases short and J 7 bases short, with 16 bases between. Looked up from germline, CDR1 is SEHNR and CDR2 is FQNEAQ (reference sequence).

The chain has TRBV4-2 and TRBJ2-4; D perhaps matches TRBD2 (6 bases). CDR1 and CDR2 (germline): LGHNA, YNFKEQ. Trimming took off 1 base at V and 2 bases at J, with 12 bases between the two ends. CDR3 length: 16 residues. CDR3 in amino acids: CASSQVEGVTKNIQYF. The CDR3 nucleotides read TGTGCCAGCAGCCAAGTGGAGGGAGTGACCAAAAACATTCAGTACTTC.

This clone turned up a few times. The rearrangement links TRBV19 to TRBJ1-5; D is unresolved. Germline V CDR1 and CDR2: LNHDA, SQIVND (reference sequence). V was pared by 2 bases and J by 7 bases, with 21 bases between. The CDR3 covers 17 residues. Written as DNA, the CDR3 is TGTGCCAGTAGTATACGGGGTTGGCCGGCGCTGGAGCAGCCCCAGCATTTT. This sequence encodes CASSIRGWPALEQPQHF.

The rearrangement joins TRBV10-3 to TRBJ2-5; the match to TRBD2 covers 15 bases. V shed 4 bases and J 4 bases; nucleotides not matched to a gene: 7. The CDR3 sequence is 17 residues long. CDR1 and CDR2 (germline): ENHRY, SYGVKD. The DNA of the CDR3 is TGTGCCATCAGTGCGGGACTAGCGGGAGGCTGGGGAGAGACCCAGTACTTC. It specifies CAISAGLAGGWGETQYF.

The chain recombines TRBV5-1 with TRBJ2-7, with D possibly being TRBD2 (5 bases). From germline, CDR1 is SGHRS and CDR2 YFSETQ. This CDR3 comprises 15 residues. Trimming left V 2 bases short and J 6 bases short, with 18 bases between. CDR3 nucleotides: TGCGCCAGCAGCTTCGGAGGACCACTCTTGGGCGAGCAGTACTTC. Its translation is CASSFGGPLLGEQYF.

This clone was detected only once. The rearrangement uses TRBV30 and TRBJ1-3; D is ambiguous. Trimming took off 4 bases at V and 0 bases at J, with 4 bases between the two ends. Germline V gene data show CDR1 as GTSNPN and CDR2 as SVGIG (reference sequence). The CDR3 has 12 residues. The CDR3 DNA is TGTGCCTGGACTACCTCTGGAAACACCATATATTTT. Its protein product is CAWTTSGNTIYF.

The gene calls are TRBV5-1 and TRBJ2-4; D tentatively reads TRBD1 or TRBD2 (5 bases each). From germline, CDR1 is SGHRS and CDR2 YFSETQ. Trimming removed 4 bases from V and 0 bases from J, with 20 bases in between. The CDR3 contains 18 residues. The chain's CDR3 is CASSPGAGGPLAKNIQYF. As DNA, the CDR3 is TGCGCCAGCAGCCCCGGGGCTGGAGGCCCCTTAGCCAAAAACATTCAGTACTTC.

This clone is a singleton in its sample. The rearrangement links TRBV5-4 to TRBJ2-3, with unresolved D. The germline CDR1 and CDR2 sequences are SGHNT and YYREEE (reference sequence). Deletions cut 3 bases from V and 4 bases from J, with 15 bases between. CDR3 size: 15 residues. The DNA of the CDR3 is TGTGCCAGCAGCTCCCCTGAGTTAGTCGCAGATACGCAGTATTTT. This codes for CASSSPELVADTQYF.

V gene TRBV2 combines with J gene TRBJ1-2; the match to TRBD1 covers 9 bases. From germline, CDR1 is SNHLY and CDR2 FYNNEI. V gave up 6 bases and J gave up 4 bases; unmatched junction bases: 9. The CDR3 is 15 amino acids. The DNA of the CDR3 is TGTGCCAGCAGCGCGCCGGGACAGGGTCCCTATGGCTACACCTTC. Amino acids: CASSAPGQGPYGYTF.

The V gene is TRBV6-1, the J gene TRBJ2-7; TRBD2 matches at 8 bases. In germline, CDR1 is MNHNS, CDR2 SASEGT. The CDR3 length is 15 residues. The trim removed 2 bases at V and 4 bases at J, leaving 7 bases unmatched. As DNA, the CDR3 is TGTGCCAGCAGTGAATTGAGCGGGAGCAGGTACGAGCAGTACTTC. Translating gives CASSELSGSRYEQYF.

The chain carries TRBV6-1 and TRBJ2-1; possibly TRBD1 for D (5 bases). The ends were cut back, 6 bases at V and 5 bases at J, with 11 bases in the middle. The CDR3 totals 13 residues. CDR1 is MNHNS and CDR2 is SASEGT in the germline V gene. CDR3: CASSLGRDNEQFF. The CDR3 nucleotides are TGTGCCAGCAGCTTGGGCAGGGACAATGAGCAGTTCTTC.

The J gene is TRBJ1-2, the V gene TRBV4-1; 7 bases are a match to TRBD1. Germline CDR1 and CDR2: MGHRA and YSYEKL. This CDR3 is built from 14 residues. V trimming: 7 bases; J trimming: 6 bases; junction bases outside the gene matches: 11. The CDR3 region has the DNA TGCGCCAGCAAAAGTGAGGGGGCCTTCCATGGCTACACCTTC. Translating it yields CASKSEGAFHGYTF.

This clone was counted between two and nine times. The chain couples TRBV6-5 to TRBJ2-4; D not certain. The CDR3 is 15 amino acids. Germline CDR1 reads MNHEY; CDR2 reads SVGAGI. Deletions cut 0 bases from V and 3 bases from J, with 9 bases between. The CDR3 DNA reads TGTGCCAGCAGTTACTCGAGAGGTGGCAAAAACATTCAGTACTTC. This sequence encodes CASSYSRGGKNIQYF.

The rearrangement links TRBV20-1 to TRBJ2-3; D is uncertain. CDR3 length: 11 residues. The ends were cut back, 7 bases at V and 3 bases at J, with 8 bases in the middle. Germline CDR1 is DFQATT and CDR2 is SNEGSKA (reference sequence). The CDR3 DNA reads TGCAGTGTACAAAGGACAGATACGCAGTATTTT. This translates into CSVQRTDTQYF.

The CDR3 DNA follows: TGTGCCATCACAGACAGGCCCCTCGGCGAGCAGTACTTC. It translates to CAITDRPLGEQYF. The J gene is TRBJ2-7, the V gene TRBV10-3, with D maybe TRBD1 (6 bases). V shed 7 bases and J shed 6 bases, with 16 bases lying between them. Germline V CDR1 and CDR2: ENHRY, SYGVKD. The CDR3 spans 13 residues.

The genes are TRBV7-9 and TRBJ1-3; TRBD1 matches at 7 bases. The CDR3 is made up of 18 amino acids. V gave up 2 bases and J gave up 3 bases; unmatched junction bases: 13. CDR1 and CDR2 from the germline V gene are SEHNR and FQNEAQ (reference sequence). CDR3 in DNA: TGTGCCAGCAGCTTACTGGGCCCGGCCGGGACAGTTGGAAACACCATATATTTT. Translated: CASSLLGPAGTVGNTIYF. Full variable domain (outside the CDR3, taken from reference TRBV7-9 and TRBJ1-3): DTGVSQNPRHKITKRGQNVTFRCDPISEHNRLYWYRQTLGQGPEFLTYFQNEAQLEKSRLLSDRFSAERPKGSFSTLEIQRTEQGDSAMYLCASSLLGPAGTVGNTIYFGEGSWLTVV.

CDR3 in DNA: TGTGCCAGCATCCCCCCGGTGGGGATGAACACTGAAGCTTTCTTT. This translates into CASIPPVGMNTEAFF. The chain recombines TRBV6-1 with TRBJ1-1, with D uncertain. Deletions cut 7 bases from V and 0 bases from J, with 15 bases between. This CDR3 contains 15 residues. Germline V gene sequence: CDR1 MNHNS, CDR2 SASEGT.

J is TRBJ2-2 and V is TRBV18; the D gene is possibly TRBD1 (5 bases). This CDR3 has 15 amino acids. The germline V gene encodes CDR1 KGHSH and CDR2 LQKENI. With 5 bases removed from V and 6 bases from J, the gap between germline ends came to 16 bases. CDR3 DNA sequence: TGTGCCAGCTCATCGGAAAGGGGTATCGCCGGGGAGCTGTTTTTT. This codes for CASSSERGIAGELFF.